The 12 T cell receptor beta chains given below trace back to one sample, sequenced in a study of spatial heterogeneity in lung cancer. TCRdb re-analysed the 5' RACE reads in MiXCR, keeping a single row per CDR3 protein. The data hold tens of thousands of distinct CDR3 sequences, with 10% to 15% observed a single time. The sample's time point: sample taken at primary tumor resection. No cells were sorted before sequencing. The whole RNA sequenced was extracted from tumor, nontumor lung or frozen PBMC. The sequencing used PBMCs, collected at surgery. The receptors were sampled from a male donor with early-stage non-small cell lung cancer.

There are many counts of this clonotype. This chain joins TRBV20-1 and TRBJ1-3; maybe TRBD1 (6 bases). The CDR3 spans 14 residues. Per germline, CDR1 DFQATT and CDR2 SNEGSKA (reference sequence). The CDR3 region has the DNA TGCAGCGGGAAACAGGGTGGATCTGGAAACACCATATATTTT. Amino acids: CSGKQGGSGNTIYF.

This clonotype was seen a few times. The rearrangement joins TRBV7-9 to TRBJ2-7, with 7 bases that match TRBD1. The CDR3 extends over 15 amino acids. Unmatched junction bases numbered 10, after V lost 5 bases and J lost 3 bases. Per the germline V gene, CDR1 is SEHNR and CDR2 is FQNEAQ (reference sequence). The CDR3 sequence is CASSPRQGTFYEQYF. The DNA for the CDR3 is TGTGCCAGCAGCCCCCGACAGGGAACTTTCTACGAGCAGTACTTC.

This clonotype was picked up a small number of times. The J gene is TRBJ2-3, the V gene TRBV5-1, with 8 nucleotides matching TRBD2. Per the germline V gene, CDR1 is SGHRS and CDR2 is YFSETQ. This CDR3 is 15 amino acids long. The J segment lost 1 base and the V segment lost 2 bases, leaving 3 bases of the junction unmatched. The chain's CDR3 is CASSLAGDRTDTQYF. Written as DNA, the CDR3 is TGCGCCAGCAGCTTAGCGGGAGATCGCACAGATACGCAGTATTTT.

The rearrangement joins TRBV12-3 or TRBV12-4 to TRBJ2-2, with TRBD1 matching over 10 bases. CDR3 length: 16 amino acids. V lost 4 bases and J lost 5; bases outside the gene matches: 7. Here the CDR3 DNA reads TGTGCCAGCAGTTCTCGACAGGGGGCAGGGACCGGGGAGCTGTTTTTT. Its translation is CASSSRQGAGTGELFF.

In its sample, this clonotype was seen many times. The V and J genes are TRBV2 and TRBJ1-4; D perhaps matches TRBD1 (5 bases). Looked up from germline, CDR1 is SNHLY and CDR2 is FYNNEI. Trimming pared 5 bases from V and 8 bases from J, leaving 15 bases between. The CDR3 sequence is 14 residues long. The CDR3 bases are TGTGCCAGCAGTTCCAGGGCAGTCCGGGAAAAACTGTTTTTT. Its translation: CASSSRAVREKLFF.

The chain uses TRBV7-6 and TRBJ2-7, with 10 nucleotides matching TRBD2. CDR3 length equals 15 residues. V lost 2 bases to trimming and J lost 4 bases; unmatched junction nucleotides: 5. Germline V gives CDR1 SGHVS, CDR2 FNYEAQ. The CDR3 DNA sequence: TGTGCCAGCAGCTTACTAGCGGGGGAAAGTTACGAGCAGTACTTC. Protein product: CASSLLAGESYEQYF. Full variable domain (rest looked up from reference TRBV7-6 and TRBJ2-7): GAGVSQSPRYKVTKRGQDVALRCDPISGHVSLYWYRQALGQGPEFLTYFNYEAQQDKSGLPNDRFSAERPEGSISTLTIQRTEQRDSAMYRCASSLLAGESYEQYFGPGTRLTVT.

This clonotype has just a few counts. The chain employs TRBV29-1 and TRBJ2-1; unclear D gene. There are 14 residues in the CDR3. Germline V gene lookup returns CDR1 SQVTM and CDR2 ANQGSEA. The germline V and J ends were trimmed by 1 base and 0 bases, with 7 bases remaining between them. CDR3 in DNA: TGCAGCGTTGAAGGGCAGGTCTCCTACAATGAGCAGTTCTTC. This translates into CSVEGQVSYNEQFF.

The rearrangement links TRBV28 to TRBJ2-5; D is uncertain. The length of the CDR3 is 15 residues. Germline V gene data show CDR1 as MDHEN and CDR2 as SYDVKM. V was shortened by 2 bases and J by 0 bases, with 10 bases between the two germline ends. The CDR3 coding sequence is TGTGCCAGCAGTTTACAACCGAGGCACCAAGAGACCCAGTACTTC. Its translation: CASSLQPRHQETQYF. The full variable domain, in which reference TRBV28 and TRBJ2-5 provide the parts outside the CDR3, is DVKVTQSSRYLVKRTGEKVFLECVQDMDHENMFWYRQDPGLGLRLIYFSYDVKMKEKGDIPEGYSVSREKKERFSLILESASTNQTSMYLCASSLQPRHQETQYFGPGTRLLVL.

This clonotype was found a few times. The V gene is TRBV7-3, the J gene TRBJ2-3, with D uncertain. V was shortened by 5 bases and J by 7 bases, with 19 bases between the two germline ends. The CDR3 runs to 15 residues. CDR1 SGHTA and CDR2 FQGTGA come from the germline V gene. Written as DNA, the CDR3 is TGTGCCAGCAGCGTGGACGGCACAATCGCAAATACGCAGTATTTT. Its translation is CASSVDGTIANTQYF.

This clonotype was seen a few times. The V call is TRBV9, the J call TRBJ2-1, with TRBD2 matching over 12 bases. The CDR3 is 17 amino acids. With 3 bases clipped from V and 5 bases from J, the junction kept 9 bases outside the gene matches. The germline CDR1 and CDR2 sequences are SGDLS and YYNGEE. The CDR3 loop is CASSGPTSGGSNNEQFF. The CDR3 region has the DNA TGTGCCAGCAGCGGGCCGACTAGCGGGGGCTCGAACAATGAGCAGTTCTTC.

This clonotype was seen a few times. V is TRBV20-1 and J is TRBJ2-7; 7 nucleotides agree with TRBD1. With V trimmed by 4 bases and J by 3 bases, 6 bases remained unmatched. The CDR3 consists of 13 residues. Germline values: CDR1 DFQATT, CDR2 SNEGSKA (reference sequence). The CDR3 loop reads CSATWDSYYEQYF. The CDR3 nucleotides are TGCAGTGCTACGTGGGACAGCTACTACGAGCAGTACTTC.

The gene calls are TRBV12-3 or TRBV12-4 and TRBJ1-1; D remains ambiguous. The CDR3 is 9 residues long. Trimming stripped 3 bases from V and 7 bases from J, with 0 bases between. CDR3 nucleotide sequence: TGTGCCAGCAGTTTTGAAGCTTTCTTT. Its protein is CASSFEAFF.